One sample yielded the 3 T cell receptor beta chains listed below, sequenced in a study of blood T cell repertoires in COVID-19. The repertoire was sequenced with immunoSEQ multiplex PCR; TCRdb's copy has only in-frame clones and lacks some. The data show around 300,000 clones, with roughly 90% seen just once and roughly a tenth held by the top ten. The sample comprised PBMCs or T cells enriched from blood (not recorded which). The source of these receptors is a young woman who had recovered from COVID-19.

The chain joins TRBV2 to TRBJ1-2; 8 bases are shared with TRBD1. V shed 10 bases, J shed 3 bases, and the junction held 10 bases outside the gene matches. Looked up from germline, CDR1 is SNHLY and CDR2 is FYNNEI. There are 14 residues in the CDR3. CDR3 DNA sequence: TGTGCCACCACGGACAGGGCAAGGGACTATGGCTACACCTTC. Translated, it gives CATTDRARDYGYTF.

V usage is TRBV27 and J usage is TRBJ1-5; no firm D call. Germline assignment: CDR1 MNHEY and CDR2 SMNVEV (reference sequence). The CDR3 runs 13 residues. Between the trimmed V and J ends, which lost 3 bases and 4 bases, there was a span of 7 bases. CDR3 nucleotides: TGTGCCAGCAGTTTTGGCACGAATCAGCCCCAGCATTTT. Protein sequence: CASSFGTNQPQHF.

The chain uses TRBV10-3 and TRBJ2-7; 9 nucleotides agree with TRBD1. The J segment lost 3 bases and the V segment lost 0 bases, leaving 6 bases of the junction unmatched. There are 16 residues in the CDR3. CDR1 is ENHRY, CDR2 SYGVKD, per germline. CDR3 in amino acids: CAISESGTGSNYEQYF. The CDR3, as DNA: TGTGCCATCAGTGAGTCCGGGACAGGGTCTAACTACGAGCAGTACTTC.